These 16 T cell receptor beta chains were all obtained from the same sample, sequenced in a study of patients and donors after allogeneic stem cell transplantation (dated by TCRdb to the early 2020s). Receptors were amplified or captured by RT-PCR. Sequenced using a NextSeq 550. The raw public reads went through TCRdb reprocessing: fastp at Q25, MiXCR clone calling, in-frame beta chains kept. CDR3 protein sequences are deduplicated, and each keeps its most common genes and DNA. The sample profile shows 900,000 to 1,000,000 distinct CDR3 sequences; roughly 18% of them were found once. The ten largest clones represent around 6% of the sample. Sequencing was carried out using blood, either unsorted or a sorted T cell fraction (not recorded which). These receptors all stem from a human donor who was either an allogeneic HSCT recipient or a stem cell or donor lymphocyte infusion donor (not recorded which). It is not recorded whose cells these are; they may come from a transplant donor.

The chain has TRBV2 and TRBJ1-2, with D possibly TRBD1 on 6 matching bases. This CDR3 spans 13 amino acids. The V and J ends lost 3 bases and 7 bases respectively, with 12 bases between them. Per germline, CDR1 SNHLY and CDR2 FYNNEI. The DNA for the CDR3 is TGTGCCAGCAGTGACCGGGGGCTCAGTGGCTACACCTTC. Translated: CASSDRGLSGYTF.

In this sample, this clonotype turned up many times. The V call is TRBV5-6, the J call TRBJ1-1; unclear D gene. With 1 base removed from V and 3 bases from J, the gap between germline ends came to 7 bases. The CDR3 length is 13 residues. Germline CDR1 and CDR2: SGHDT and YYEEEE. The CDR3 sequence is CASSLPSHTEAFF. CDR3 coding DNA: TGTGCCAGCAGCTTGCCCAGCCACACTGAAGCTTTCTTT.

The chain joins TRBV28 to TRBJ1-1; D is undetermined. Germline-derived CDR1 and CDR2 are MDHEN and SYDVKM. This CDR3 region has 13 residues. The ends were cut back, 2 bases at V and 7 bases at J, with 11 bases in the middle. The CDR3 loop reads CASSLDGGDEAFF. In nucleotides, the CDR3 is TGTGCCAGCAGTTTAGACGGCGGGGATGAAGCTTTCTTT.

The chain recombines TRBV12-3 or TRBV12-4 with TRBJ2-2; 8 nucleotides agree with TRBD2. Unmatched junction bases numbered 8, after V lost 7 bases and J lost 7 bases. The CDR3 loop spans 14 amino acids. CDR3 region: CASTRGGRGGELFF. DNA of the CDR3: TGTGCCAGCACCCGGGGGGGCCGGGGCGGGGAGCTGTTTTTT.

This clonotype was found a few times. The J gene is TRBJ2-2, the V gene TRBV2; D is possibly TRBD2 (6 bases). Looked up from germline, CDR1 is SNHLY and CDR2 is FYNNEI. V was trimmed by 6 bases and J by 4 bases, leaving 12 bases between them. The CDR3 is 14 residues long. CDR3: CASRLRGGTGELFF. In nucleotides, the CDR3 is TGTGCCAGCAGATTGAGGGGAGGCACCGGGGAGCTGTTTTTT.

This clonotype was recorded at least ten times. V gene TRBV20-1 combines with J gene TRBJ1-3; tentative D call: TRBD1 (6 bases). Germline CDR1 is DFQATT and CDR2 is SNEGSKA (reference sequence). The CDR3 covers 14 residues. This chain's CDR3 is CRADRDNSGNTIYF. In DNA form, the CDR3 reads TGCAGGGCAGACCGGGACAACTCTGGAAACACCATATATTTT.

Note on this clonotype: The junction and the germline gene differ at one end; a read error may be behind it. The chain links TRBV6-2 or TRBV6-3 to TRBJ1-1; the match to TRBD1 covers 10 bases. CDR3 size: 14 residues. CDR1 is MNHEY and CDR2 is SVGEGT in the germline V gene. Here the CDR3 DNA reads TGTGCCAGCAGACCGGACAGGGGGAACACTGGAGCTTTCTTT. Its translation is CASRPDRGNTGAFF.

CDR3 residues: CASRNPSSGLGQPQHF. CDR3 nucleotide sequence: TGTGCCAGCAGGAACCCCTCTTCTGGGTTGGGTCAGCCCCAGCATTTT. V is TRBV6-1 and J is TRBJ1-5; D is undetermined. Trimming removed 6 bases at V and 6 bases at J, with 21 bases between. This CDR3 contains 16 residues. Germline V lookup: CDR1 MNHNS, CDR2 SASEGT.

This clonotype was observed a few times. This chain joins TRBV5-1 and TRBJ2-7, with D perhaps TRBD1 (5 bases). The germline V gene encodes CDR1 SGHRS and CDR2 YFSETQ. V was trimmed by 1 base and J by 3 bases, leaving 20 bases between them. The CDR3 is made up of 17 amino acids. This CDR3 reads CASSLTSTSPRGYEQYF. The CDR3 DNA reads TGCGCCAGCAGCTTGACCTCGACGAGTCCTAGGGGCTACGAGCAGTACTTC.

The chain combines TRBV7-9 with TRBJ2-1; perhaps TRBD2 as D (5 bases). V dropped 5 bases and J dropped 9 bases, with 17 bases sitting between them. The CDR3 is made up of 14 amino acids. Germline CDR1 reads SEHNR; CDR2 reads FQNEAQ (reference sequence). Here the CDR3 reads CASSPPGSFGEQFF. The CDR3 nucleotides read TGTGCCAGCAGCCCCCCGGGGAGTTTTGGTGAGCAGTTCTTC.

This clonotype occurred many times. This chain joins TRBV29-1 and TRBJ2-2, with 8 bases fitting TRBD2. Germline-derived CDR1 and CDR2 are SQVTM and ANQGSEA. V dropped 7 bases and J dropped 2; count of bases not matched to a gene: 3. The CDR3 covers 13 residues. The chain's CDR3 is CSGGLVNTGELFF. CDR3 coding DNA: TGCAGCGGGGGACTAGTAAACACCGGGGAGCTGTTTTTT.

The chain carries TRBV4-3 and TRBJ2-3, with D perhaps TRBD1 (7 bases). Trimming cost V 0 bases and J 2 bases, with 12 bases left between them. CDR3 length equals 16 residues. Germline assignment: CDR1 LGHNA and CDR2 YSLEER. The CDR3 region is CASSQDLEGATDTQYF. The CDR3 region has the DNA TGCGCCAGCAGCCAAGATTTGGAGGGGGCCACAGATACGCAGTATTTT.

In its sample, this clonotype was seen a few times. V usage is TRBV12-3 or TRBV12-4 and J usage is TRBJ1-5; perhaps TRBD1 as D (6 bases). V shed 1 base and J shed 4 bases, with 14 bases lying between them. There are 16 residues in the CDR3. The CDR3 sequence: CASSLDRGGGNQPQHF. The CDR3, as DNA: TGTGCCAGCAGTTTAGATAGGGGGGGAGGAAATCAGCCCCAGCATTTT.

The J gene is TRBJ1-1, the V gene TRBV20-1; D gene ambiguous. Germline V gene data show CDR1 as DFQATT and CDR2 as SNEGSKA (reference sequence). V was pared by 6 bases and J by 11 bases, with 13 bases between. CDR3 length: 10 residues. The CDR3 sequence is CSAPPSAAFF. As DNA, the CDR3 is TGCAGTGCGCCCCCTTCAGCGGCTTTCTTT.

This clonotype was found many times. The gene calls are TRBV10-3 and TRBJ2-1; 7 bases align to TRBD1. This CDR3 has 14 residues. J gave up 0 bases and V 6 bases, and 2 bases lay outside the gene matches. Germline-derived CDR1 and CDR2 are ENHRY and SYGVKD. The DNA for the CDR3 is TGTGCCATCAGAGGACAGGACTCCTACAATGAGCAGTTCTTC. As protein: CAIRGQDSYNEQFF.

This chain uses TRBV20-1 with TRBJ2-1; TRBD2 matches 7 bases. The length of the CDR3 is 14 residues. Trimming at V came to 3 bases and at J to 0 bases, leaving 2 bases not matched to a gene. Germline V gene data show CDR1 as DFQATT and CDR2 as SNEGSKA (reference sequence). The CDR3 DNA reads TGCAGTGCTAGTTGGACTAGCTCCTACAATGAGCAGTTCTTC. Protein: CSASWTSSYNEQFF.